This is a list of T cell receptor beta chains from one sample in a study of T cell repertoires in cytomegalovirus infection. No antigens are known for them. TCRdb reprocessed the reads with MiXCR, giving one entry per CDR3 protein. The sample lists fewer than 1,000,000 distinct CDR3 sequences; roughly a third were seen once. This sample comprised cultured CD8+ T cells from PBMCs, obtained from culture after CMV antigen stimulation. The receptor source for this set is a human donor in good health (CMV status not recorded). Some clones in this sample may be carry-over from other donors' samples. Both conserved end residues are part of each CDR3. Fields, in order: CDR3 protein, V gene, J gene.

CDR3aa: CASISIEGHTEAFF; v_gene: TRBV28; j_gene: TRBJ1-1
CDR3aa: CASSPTGFPFTDTQYF; v_gene: TRBV12-3/TRBV12-4; j_gene: TRBJ2-3
CDR3aa: CASSEGQAISYEQYF; v_gene: TRBV7-6; j_gene: TRBJ2-7
CDR3aa: CASTRQGTEETQYF; v_gene: TRBV12-3/TRBV12-4; j_gene: TRBJ2-5
CDR3aa: CASSGATSQETQYF; v_gene: TRBV25-1; j_gene: TRBJ2-5
CDR3aa: CSARDGHTEAFF; v_gene: TRBV20-1; j_gene: TRBJ1-1
CDR3aa: CASSLVTTDTQYF; v_gene: TRBV7-8; j_gene: TRBJ2-3
CDR3aa: CAISGGGPITINTGELFF; v_gene: TRBV10-3; j_gene: TRBJ2-2
CDR3aa: CAISESIPENSNQPQHF; v_gene: TRBV10-3; j_gene: TRBJ1-5
CDR3aa: CATSTNGGALDTQYF; v_gene: TRBV19; j_gene: TRBJ2-3
CDR3aa: CASSYWGVGFTGELFF; v_gene: TRBV6-5; j_gene: TRBJ2-2
CDR3aa: CASSRPQGTTNEKLFF; v_gene: TRBV7-6; j_gene: TRBJ1-4
CDR3aa: CSAPGTGEGNTIYF; v_gene: TRBV20-1; j_gene: TRBJ1-3
CDR3aa: CAIYRGGPYNEQFF; v_gene: TRBV6-6; j_gene: TRBJ2-1
CDR3aa: CASRRTGGRPNQPQHF; v_gene: TRBV19; j_gene: TRBJ1-5
CDR3aa: CASSLFSGEGAGELFF; v_gene: TRBV28; j_gene: TRBJ2-2
CDR3aa: CSVALIYSGANVLTF; v_gene: TRBV29-1; j_gene: TRBJ2-6
CDR3aa: CASSYQGVYNEQFF; v_gene: TRBV6-2/TRBV6-3; j_gene: TRBJ2-1
CDR3aa: CASGLGVNEQFF; v_gene: TRBV27; j_gene: TRBJ2-1
CDR3aa: CASSLPGDAGELFF; v_gene: TRBV7-9; j_gene: TRBJ2-2
CDR3aa: CASSLRGTKTSTDTQYF; v_gene: TRBV7-6; j_gene: TRBJ2-3
CDR3aa: CASSYLGDSWNSPLHF; v_gene: TRBV6-5; j_gene: TRBJ1-6
CDR3aa: CASSRNTAHTEAFF; v_gene: TRBV7-6; j_gene: TRBJ1-1
CDR3aa: CASSPGAGKLFF; v_gene: TRBV5-4; j_gene: TRBJ1-4
CDR3aa: CASSATSGTSDEQFF; v_gene: TRBV11-1; j_gene: TRBJ2-1
CDR3aa: CASSFSRGTYEQYF; v_gene: TRBV5-4; j_gene: TRBJ2-7
CDR3aa: CASSQGWTGAYTEAFF; v_gene: TRBV14; j_gene: TRBJ1-1